Sequencing of this T cell receptor (beta chain) was carried out in a study of shared clonotypes between healthy human individuals. Measured with immunoSEQ multiplex PCR; TCRdb has only the in-frame clones, and not every one. The sample has about 2.1 million clones; over 85% are singletons. CD8 cells regarded as naive lacked CD45RO, were positively chosen for CCR7, and omitted terminally differentiated effector memory CD45RA+ cells. Notes on the study in general: As a rule, naive subsets had a larger estimated richness than memory subsets.

The germline gives CDR1 SNHLY, CDR2 FYNNEI. V gave up 4 bases and J gave up 0 bases, with 10 bases separating them. This CDR3 region has 15 residues. This clone was observed once. Its antigen is as yet unknown. The V gene is TRBV2, the J gene TRBJ2-1, with D possibly being TRBD1 or TRBD2 (5 bases each). The origin of this receptor is a man younger than 30 in good health. Some clones in this sample may be carry-over from other donors' samples. Sample: naive CD8+ T cells from PBMCs. The CDR3 DNA sequence: TGTGCCAGCAGTGCGGGGCTAAGCTCCTACAATGAGCAGTTCTTC. This sequence encodes CASSAGLSSYNEQFF.